This T cell receptor (beta chain) originates from a study of blood T cell repertoires in COVID-19 (dated by TCRdb to 2019 to 2021). Regarding the research as a whole: The collaborator samples originated in the United States, Italy and Spain and spanned the acute and convalescent phases of COVID-19. The repertoires were released in a freely available public database intended as a resource for research on the immune response to SARS-CoV-2. Nearly every sample came with metadata listing a de-identified subject ID, COVID-19 status, age in years and sex. The samples were drawn from the first 160 participants of the ongoing ImmuneRACE study and from 950 to 1,500 subjects provided by 6 global collaborators. Where available, HLA class I and class II types were obtained from metadata supplied by the sample provider rather than from assay-based typing. The material from the prospective study consisted of cDNA or gDNA derived from T cells, B-cell-depleted T cells, or PBMCs. The dataset comprised deeply sampled blood TCRbeta repertoires from subjects exposed to, actively infected with, or recovered from COVID-19. Study-wide findings and limitations: How much clinical and demographic metadata was included differed by source and by participant, and the metadata was provided uncurated.

TCRbeta CDR3 regions were amplified from genomic DNA by means of the immunoSEQ Assay, a bias-controlled multiplex PCR. As for the authors' bioinformatics: The number of nucleated cells in each sample was estimated by amplification of reference gene primers within the assay. To quantify the absolute abundance of each unique TCRbeta CDR3 rearrangement, sequence reads were collapsed and filtered. For each sample, productive Simpson clonality was calculated as the square root of Simpson's diversity index across productive rearrangements. TCRdb obtained this table from immuneACCESS and retained in-frame rearrangements with V and J assigned. These tables miss some clones; where compared with another copy, unresolved V genes account for less than half of the shortfall, and the remainder is unexplained. V, J and clone size were drawn from that table, and D and trimming were deduced from the DNA. The sample profile shows about 67,000 clones; over 80% of them were found once. Together, the top ten hold 4% to 5.5% of the sample.

The CDR3 starts with the cysteine, ends with the phenylalanine, and has 15 residues. The kept DNA is CDR3 alone, 45 bases in frame from the first base. V is cut back by 7 bases and J by 1 base, with 10 bases in the junction unmatched. The germline V gene (reference sequence) sets CDR1 to MNHNY and CDR2 to SVGAGI. To note about this clone: Its cognate antigen has yet to be identified. The sample holds no much larger clone one base away, and base qualities are not on file.

Collaborating institutions collected whole blood in K2EDTA tubes following their own protocols. For TCRbeta analysis, collaborators shipped samples as frozen whole blood, isolated PBMCs, or DNA extracted from either of those sample types. The specimen sequenced was peripheral blood. In this chain, TRBV6-6 is recombined with TRBJ2-7; 7 bases in the middle match TRBD1. The TCR sequence derives from a middle-aged man with active COVID-19. The CDR3 region has the sequence CASKRGQDVSYEQYF. The DNA sequence reads TGTGCCAGCAAACGAGGACAGGACGTTTCCTACGAGCAGTACTTC.